The 26 T cell receptor beta chains listed next were all sequenced from one sample in a study of neurological immune-mediated disorders. Time point specified: longitudinal time-point 3. MiXCR was run by TCRdb on the 5' RACE reads, yielding one entry per CDR3 protein. The data show fewer than 110,000 distinct CDR3 sequences, 11% seen once. The sample was PBMCs. The receptor set was obtained from a female donor with HTLV-1-associated myelopathy (HAM/TSP).

This clonotype was counted a few times. The V call is TRBV4-1, the J call TRBJ2-5; possibly TRBD1 or TRBD2 for D (6 bases each). The CDR3 is 16 amino acids. Germline CDR1 and CDR2: MGHRA and YSYEKL. Trimming took 0 bases from V and 1 from J, leaving 12 bases between them. The CDR3 reads CASSQDGGRIQETQYF. Written as DNA, the CDR3 is TGCGCCAGCAGCCAAGATGGGGGGCGGATCCAAGAGACCCAGTACTTC.

This clonotype was seen at least ten times. This rearrangement joins TRBV18 to TRBJ2-5, with D possibly TRBD2 on 5 matching bases. V was cut by 3 bases and J by 7 bases, with 12 bases left in between. This CDR3 contains 13 residues. CDR1 is KGHSH, CDR2 LQKENI, per germline. DNA for the CDR3: TGTGCCAGCTCACCCCCTGACGGAGGGACCCAGTACTTC. Its translation is CASSPPDGGTQYF.

This clonotype was counted many times. The chain's CDR3 is CSARAPHAGTGANVLTF. The CDR3, as DNA: TGCAGTGCTAGGGCCCCCCATGCGGGAACTGGGGCCAACGTCCTGACTTTC. The chain uses TRBV20-1 and TRBJ2-6, with a weak D call TRBD2 (6 bases). CDR1 DFQATT and CDR2 SNEGSKA come from the germline V gene (reference sequence). The CDR3 loop spans 17 amino acids. Trimming removed 3 bases at V and 2 bases at J, with 17 bases between.

Details on this clonotype: A read error may be the cause here, since a much bigger clone is one base away. The chain recombines TRBV7-2 with TRBJ1-2; the D is unclear. Trimming took off 0 bases at V and 8 bases at J, with 13 bases between the two ends. Per the germline V gene, CDR1 is SGHTA and CDR2 is FQGNSA. CDR3 length equals 14 residues. The CDR3 DNA sequence: TGTACCAGCAGCTTAGCGGGGTCCGCGTGGGGCTACACCTTC. Translated, it gives CTSSLAGSAWGYTF.

This clonotype was seen ten or more times. V and J are TRBV7-3 and TRBJ1-1, with TRBD1 as a possible D gene (6 bases). The length of the CDR3 is 13 residues. The germline gives CDR1 SGHTA, CDR2 FQGTGA. V dropped 5 bases and J dropped 2 bases, with 9 bases sitting between them. CDR3 in DNA: TGTGCCAGCAGCGGGGGGGCTAACACTGAAGCTTTCTTT. Amino acids: CASSGGANTEAFF.

This clonotype appeared many times. V gene TRBV6-5 combines with J gene TRBJ2-7; 7 positions match TRBD2. The germline gives CDR1 MNHEY, CDR2 SVGAGI. The CDR3 spans 16 residues. The V gene end was trimmed by 2 bases and the J gene end by 0 bases; junction bases not matched to a gene: 7. The CDR3 DNA follows: TGTGCCAGCAGTTACAGTCCAGCGGGGCTCTCCTACGAGCAGTACTTC. This translates into CASSYSPAGLSYEQYF.

V gene TRBV7-9 combines with J gene TRBJ2-3, with a possible D match to TRBD1 (5 bases). This CDR3 spans 12 amino acids. CDR1 is SEHNR, CDR2 FQNEAQ, per germline (reference sequence). V lost 5 bases and J lost 6, with 9 bases in between. This CDR3 is CASSTPGDTQYF. The CDR3 nucleotides are TGTGCCAGCAGCACCCCAGGGGATACGCAGTATTTT.

The table lists this clonotype with a few counts. The chain recombines TRBV5-5 with TRBJ2-1; 8 bases are a match to TRBD2. Germline CDR1 and CDR2: SGHKS and YYEKEE (reference sequence). This CDR3 region has 15 residues. The V and J ends lost 3 bases and 8 bases, in that order; junction bases with no gene match: 10. The CDR3 here is CASSSLAALRDEQFF. CDR3 in DNA: TGTGCCAGCAGCTCACTAGCGGCCCTACGGGATGAGCAGTTCTTC.

At least ten counts were recorded for this clonotype. The gene calls are TRBV4-1 and TRBJ2-7, with 7 bases matching TRBD1. This CDR3 has 12 amino acids. Trimming cost V 4 bases and J 5 bases; bases outside gene matches: 2. CDR1 and CDR2 (germline): MGHRA, YSYEKL. Here the CDR3 reads CASSLDRDEQYF. Here the CDR3 DNA reads TGCGCCAGCAGCCTCGACAGGGACGAGCAGTACTTC.

This clonotype was seen many times. This chain joins TRBV20-1 and TRBJ2-1, with no clear D. The CDR3 covers 18 residues. V was shortened by 6 bases and J by 2 bases, with 26 bases between the two germline ends. Germline lookup yields CDR1 DFQATT and CDR2 SNEGSKA (reference sequence). The CDR3 reads CSAPLQYSIRNTYNEQFF. As DNA, the CDR3 is TGCAGTGCGCCGTTGCAGTACTCGATACGGAACACCTACAATGAGCAGTTCTTC.

This clonotype is medium-sized by share. The V call is TRBV20-1, the J call TRBJ1-5, with a weak D call TRBD1 (5 bases). The CDR3 spans 14 residues. Deletions cut 5 bases from V and 0 bases from J, with 11 bases between. Germline V gives CDR1 DFQATT, CDR2 SNEGSKA (reference sequence). The CDR3, as DNA: TGCAGTGCTGAGACAGTCTATAGCAATCAGCCCCAGCATTTT. This codes for CSAETVYSNQPQHF.

The rearrangement uses TRBV28 and TRBJ2-2, with 8 nucleotides matching TRBD2. This CDR3 is built from 11 residues. The V and J ends lost 11 bases and 7 bases, in that order; junction bases with no gene match: 3. Germline CDR1 is MDHEN and CDR2 is SYDVKM. The chain's CDR3 is CAGGGFGELFF. The CDR3 bases are TGTGCCGGCGGGGGGTTCGGGGAGCTGTTTTTT.

This clonotype has a count of ten or more. The chain couples TRBV5-1 to TRBJ1-6; 7 nucleotides align to TRBD1. CDR1 is SGHRS, CDR2 YFSETQ, per germline. The V and J ends lost 0 bases and 8 bases, in that order; junction bases with no gene match: 2. The CDR3 runs 14 residues. The CDR3 bases are TGCGCCAGCAGCTTGGTAGGGGGCGATTCACCCCTCCACTTT. Its translation: CASSLVGGDSPLHF.

This clonotype was picked up many times. The chain is built from TRBV18 and TRBJ1-2; the match to TRBD1 covers 7 bases. V was pared by 0 bases and J by 1 base, with 2 bases of the junction left unmatched. This CDR3 spans 15 amino acids. CDR1 is KGHSH, CDR2 LQKENI, per germline. CDR3 region: CASSPPTGYNYGYTF. The CDR3 region has the DNA TGTGCCAGCTCACCACCGACAGGGTATAACTATGGCTACACCTTC.

This clonotype has just a few counts. The chain couples TRBV29-1 to TRBJ1-2; maybe TRBD1 (5 bases). There are 12 residues in the CDR3. Germline CDR1 is SQVTM and CDR2 is ANQGSEA. V shed 6 bases and J shed 1 base, with 9 bases lying between them. In DNA, the CDR3 is TGCAGCGTGAATCAGGGTAACTATGGCTACACCTTC. Residues: CSVNQGNYGYTF.

This clonotype was observed at least ten times. The CDR3 sequence: CASSYFEQYF. In nucleotides, the CDR3 is TGTGCCAGCAGTTACTTCGAGCAGTACTTC. The chain employs TRBV6-5 and TRBJ2-7; D unresolved. V gave up 1 base and J gave up 6 bases, with 1 base separating them. CDR1 is MNHEY and CDR2 is SVGAGI in the germline V gene. The CDR3 loop spans 10 amino acids.

Comment on this clonotype: A much bigger clone sits one base away, suggesting this may be a read error. The chain recombines TRBV5-1 with TRBJ2-2; 11 positions match TRBD1. Germline lookup yields CDR1 SGHRS and CDR2 YFSETQ. This CDR3 spans 15 amino acids. V shed 3 bases, J shed 5 bases, and the junction held 3 bases outside the gene matches. CDR3 sequence: CASSSDRGRTGELFF. The CDR3 DNA reads as TGCGCCAGCAGCTCGGACAGGGGGCGAACCGGGGAGCTGTTTTTT.

This clonotype was counted ten times or more. The rearrangement joins TRBV20-1 to TRBJ2-3; 9 positions agree with TRBD2. The CDR3 spans 15 residues. J gave up 4 bases and V 3 bases, and 8 bases lay outside the gene matches. Germline CDR1 DFQATT, CDR2 SNEGSKA (reference sequence). CDR3 amino acids: CSASGRGLASDTQYF. The CDR3 coding sequence is TGCAGTGCTAGCGGCCGGGGACTAGCATCAGATACGCAGTATTTT.

This clonotype came up many times. The V and J genes are TRBV10-3 and TRBJ2-3; 10 bases match TRBD1. The CDR3 covers 15 residues. From germline, CDR1 is ENHRY and CDR2 SYGVKD. Trimming cost V 3 bases and J 4 bases; bases outside gene matches: 4. The CDR3 reads CAISESGTGADTQYF. CDR3 coding DNA: TGTGCCATCAGTGAATCCGGGACAGGGGCAGATACGCAGTATTTT.

The J gene is TRBJ2-7, the V gene TRBV5-1, with 7 bases that match TRBD1. Germline CDR1 reads SGHRS; CDR2 reads YFSETQ. This CDR3 region has 13 residues. Unmatched junction bases numbered 7, after V lost 4 bases and J lost 6 bases. CDR3 region: CASSVNGDSEQYF. In nucleotides, the CDR3 is TGCGCCAGCAGCGTCAATGGGGACAGCGAGCAGTACTTC.

This clonotype was counted at least ten times. This rearrangement joins TRBV12-3 or TRBV12-4 to TRBJ2-2; D call uncertain. CDR3 length: 13 residues. V was pared by 6 bases and J by 1 base, with 6 bases between. The DNA of the CDR3 is TGTGCCAGCAGATCTCAGAACACCGGGGAGCTGTTTTTT. Its translation: CASRSQNTGELFF.

This clonotype was observed many times. CDR3 DNA sequence: TGTGCCAGCAGATCCCCTAAGGGGTCTGAGCAGTTCTTC. Protein: CASRSPKGSEQFF. The V call is TRBV12-3 or TRBV12-4, the J call TRBJ2-1; TRBD1 is a possible D gene (5 bases). The CDR3 consists of 13 residues. The V end was cut by 6 bases, the J end by 9 bases, with 15 bases between.

This clonotype showed up many times. The rearrangement uses TRBV5-5 and TRBJ2-7; D not certain. The CDR3 extends over 14 amino acids. Per the germline V gene, CDR1 is SGHKS and CDR2 is YYEKEE (reference sequence). The V end was cut by 5 bases, the J end by 1 base, with 13 bases between. The CDR3 nucleotides read TGTGCCAGCAGGATGGGTGGCGGATCCTACGAGCAGTACTTC. Translation gives CASRMGGGSYEQYF.

This clonotype occurred many times. J is TRBJ2-7 and V is TRBV10-2; 10 bases align to TRBD1. With 6 bases clipped from V and 5 bases from J, the junction kept 10 bases outside the gene matches. Germline CDR1 reads WSHSY; CDR2 reads SAAADI. The length of the CDR3 is 15 residues. DNA of the CDR3: TGCGCCAGCAGGGAACCCGGGACAGGGGCGGACGAGCAGTACTTC. Translating it yields CASREPGTGADEQYF.

This clonotype appeared many times. The chain links TRBV7-9 to TRBJ1-5, with D perhaps TRBD1 (5 bases). V was cut by 0 bases and J by 2 bases, with 11 bases left in between. The germline V gene encodes CDR1 SEHNR and CDR2 FQNEAQ (reference sequence). The CDR3 is made up of 16 amino acids. The CDR3 DNA sequence: TGTGCCAGCAGCTTAGCGACAGTCGGAGGCAATCAGCCCCAGCATTTT. It codes for CASSLATVGGNQPQHF.

This clonotype was seen at least ten times. The chain is built from TRBV5-1 and TRBJ1-2; D is uncertain. Trimming left V 1 base short and J 8 bases short, with 15 bases between. CDR1 SGHRS and CDR2 YFSETQ come from the germline V gene. This CDR3 region has 14 residues. This CDR3 is CASSLSSTAVGYTF. As DNA, the CDR3 is TGCGCCAGCAGCTTGAGTTCGACGGCCGTCGGCTACACCTTC. Filled out from reference TRBV5-1 and TRBJ1-2, the complete variable domain reads KAGVTQTPRYLIKTRGQQVTLSCSPISGHRSVSWYQQTPGQGLQFLFEYFSETQRNKGNFPGRFSGRQFSNSRSEMNVSTLELGDSALYLCASSLSSTAVGYTFGSGTRLTVV.